The 11 T cell receptor beta chains given below trace back to one sample, sequenced in a study of graft-versus-host responses after intestinal transplantation. Sequencing used immunoSEQ multiplex PCR; TCRdb keeps in-frame clones, though not all of them. The top ten clones hold less than 2% of a sample with roughly 69,000 clones, approximately 90% of them seen once. No antigen has been assigned to these receptors. The source material was unstimulated CD8+ T cells sorted from spleen or lymph node cells, sampled before transplant. The receptors stem from a human donor who was the organ donor for an intestinal transplant.

The chain uses TRBV19 and TRBJ2-1, with 8 positions matching TRBD1. The CDR3 loop spans 16 amino acids. V was pared by 5 bases and J by 8 bases, with 14 bases of the junction left unmatched. Germline CDR1 is LNHDA and CDR2 is SQIVND (reference sequence). The CDR3 region is CASSSTGVWFRDEQFF. In DNA form, the CDR3 reads TGTGCCAGTAGTTCGACAGGGGTTTGGTTTCGCGATGAGCAGTTCTTC.

The rearrangement uses TRBV28 and TRBJ2-3, with D hard to call. Trimming took 2 bases from V and 1 from J, leaving 7 bases between them. This CDR3 has 14 residues. CDR1 is MDHEN, CDR2 SYDVKM, per germline. The CDR3 DNA sequence: TGTGCCAGCAGTTTAGGCCGGGGCACAGATACGCAGTATTTT. This sequence encodes CASSLGRGTDTQYF.

The chain is built from TRBV29-1 and TRBJ2-5; 9 bases fit TRBD2. The J call is doubtful: the DNA matches TRBJ2-7 better. This CDR3 has 14 amino acids. Germline CDR1 and CDR2: SQVTM and ANQGSEA. In nucleotides, the CDR3 is TGCAGCGTTGAAGTAGCGGGAGTATACTACGAGCAGTACTTC. Amino acid sequence: CSVEVAGVYYEQYF.

This chain joins TRBV19 and TRBJ2-3; 9 bases map to TRBD2. V shed 3 bases and J 1 base; nucleotides not matched to a gene: 5. The germline CDR1 and CDR2 sequences are LNHDA and SQIVND (reference sequence). The CDR3 is 16 amino acids. The chain's CDR3 is CASSIRLADRTDTQYF. The CDR3 nucleotides read TGTGCCAGTAGTATCAGACTAGCGGACCGCACAGATACGCAGTATTTT. Full variable domain (remainder filled in from reference TRBV19 and TRBJ2-3): DGGITQSPKYLFRKEGQNVTLSCEQNLNHDAMYWYRQDPGQGLRLIYYSQIVNDFQKGDIAEGYSVSREKKESFPLTVTSAQKNPTAFYLCASSIRLADRTDTQYFGPGTRLTVL.

The genes are TRBV28 and TRBJ1-5, with D possibly being TRBD1 (6 bases). The CDR3 length is 14 residues. Germline CDR1 and CDR2: MDHEN and SYDVKM. V shed 6 bases and J shed 6 bases, with 15 bases lying between them. The CDR3 sequence is CASRRQALGQPQHF. CDR3 nucleotide sequence: TGTGCCAGCAGGAGACAGGCTTTAGGTCAGCCCCAGCATTTT.

The chain uses TRBV7-9 and TRBJ1-2; D gene ambiguous. Trimming removed 7 bases from V and 11 bases from J, with 20 bases in between. This CDR3 is built from 13 residues. The germline gives CDR1 SEHNR, CDR2 FQNEAQ (reference sequence). This CDR3 reads CASTRPAGRRYTF. DNA for the CDR3: TGTGCCAGCACCCGTCCGGCCGGGAGGCGGTACACCTTC. Full variable domain (missing parts from reference TRBV7-9 and TRBJ1-2): DTGVSQNPRHKITKRGQNVTFRCDPISEHNRLYWYRQTLGQGPEFLTYFQNEAQLEKSRLLSDRFSAERPKGSFSTLEIQRTEQGDSAMYLCASTRPAGRRYTFGSGTRLTVV.

This clone appeared once. V and J are TRBV4-3 and TRBJ2-7; 14 nucleotides align to TRBD2. Looked up from germline, CDR1 is LGHNA and CDR2 is YSLEER. Trimming cost V 0 bases and J 3 bases; bases outside gene matches: 7. This CDR3 comprises 18 residues. CDR3 nucleotides: TGCGCCAGCAGCCAAGATAGACTAGCGGGAGGGCGTTTCTACGAGCAGTACTTC. Translation gives CASSQDRLAGGRFYEQYF.

V usage is TRBV4-1 and J usage is TRBJ1-2; unclear D gene. V lost 4 bases to trimming and J lost 8 bases, with 14 bases between them. The CDR3 consists of 13 residues. Per germline, CDR1 MGHRA and CDR2 YSYEKL. CDR3 in DNA: TGCGCCAGCAGCCCTGCCGAGGGAGACGGCTACACCTTC. Its translation: CASSPAEGDGYTF.

The V call is TRBV7-3, the J call TRBJ2-3, with 7 bases that match TRBD1. Per the germline V gene, CDR1 is SGHTA and CDR2 is FQGTGA. CDR3 length: 15 residues. V lost 5 bases, J lost 1 base, and 6 bases stayed unmatched. CDR3 amino acids: CASSHGTDRTDTQYF. The CDR3 coding sequence is TGTGCCAGCAGCCATGGGACAGACCGCACAGATACGCAGTATTTT. The full variable domain, in which reference TRBV7-3 and TRBJ2-3 provide the parts outside the CDR3, is GAGVSQTPSNKVTEKGKYVELRCDPISGHTALYWYRQSLGQGPEFLIYFQGTGAADDSGLPNDRFFAVRPEGSVSTLKIQRTERGDSAVYLCASSHGTDRTDTQYFGPGTRLTVL.

V is TRBV7-6 and J is TRBJ2-3, with D possibly matching TRBD2 (6 bases). This CDR3 region has 15 residues. The germline gives CDR1 SGHVS, CDR2 FNYEAQ. With 2 bases removed from V and 11 bases from J, the gap between germline ends came to 20 bases. CDR3 region: CASSLRLAGTSGQYF. The CDR3 DNA reads as TGTGCCAGCAGCTTAAGGTTGGCGGGGACCTCGGGGCAGTATTTT.

V and J are TRBV19 and TRBJ2-5, with D possibly TRBD2 on 6 matching bases. V was shortened by 6 bases and J by 4 bases, with 12 bases between the two germline ends. The CDR3 spans 13 residues. Per the germline V gene, CDR1 is LNHDA and CDR2 is SQIVND (reference sequence). The CDR3 loop is CASSPGGVETQYF. In nucleotides, the CDR3 is TGTGCCAGTAGCCCCGGAGGGGTAGAGACCCAGTACTTC.